The TCR beta chain described here comes from a study of blood T cells in healthy people across ages. Trimming took 3 bases from V and 7 from J; bases not matched to a gene: 6. CDR1 is KGHDR, CDR2 SFDVKD, per germline. The CDR3 is 16 amino acids. The use of a sample-barcoded 5' primer and a J-beta primer mix characterized a second PCR of roughly 7 to 11 cycles. TCRdb independently ran MiXCR on the 5' RACE reads; one entry per CDR3 protein. The data hold some 710,000 distinct CDR3 sequences, with 22% observed a single time. The V gene is TRBV24-1, the J gene TRBJ2-3, with 13 bases identical to TRBD2. This TCR came from a man aged 65 to 85 in good health. The sample consisted of blood. The CDR3 region has the DNA TGTGCCACCAGTGATCGACTAGCGGGGGGATTCAATACGCAGTATTTT. It specifies CATSDRLAGGFNTQYF.